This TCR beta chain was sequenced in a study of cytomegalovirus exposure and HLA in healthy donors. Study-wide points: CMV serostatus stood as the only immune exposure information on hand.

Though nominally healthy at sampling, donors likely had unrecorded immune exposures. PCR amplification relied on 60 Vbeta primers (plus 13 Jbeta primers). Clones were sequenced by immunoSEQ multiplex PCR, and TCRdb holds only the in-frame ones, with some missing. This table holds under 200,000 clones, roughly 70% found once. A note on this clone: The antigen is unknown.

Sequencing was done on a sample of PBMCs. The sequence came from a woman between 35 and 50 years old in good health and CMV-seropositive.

The CDR3 spells CASSFSRTGENTEAFF. The DNA for the CDR3 is TGTGCCAGTAGTTTTTCGCGGACAGGAGAGAACACTGAAGCTTTCTTT. V usage is TRBV19 and J usage is TRBJ1-1, with 7 bases aligning to TRBD1. Per germline, CDR1 LNHDA and CDR2 SQIVND (reference sequence). V gave up 5 bases and J gave up 1 base; unmatched junction bases: 10. CDR3 length: 16 residues.